This TCR beta chain was sequenced during a study of cytomegalovirus exposure and HLA in healthy donors (dated by TCRdb to 2016 to 2017). About the study as a whole: An earlier analysis of approximately 640 of the donors reported 276 Gb of sequence data and 117 million unique TCR beta sequences from 190 million or so T cells. All discovery cohort repertoires had been generated on a single sequencing platform. To decide whether each TCR beta V gene segment behaved as functional or pseudogenic, an earlier analysis of approximately 600 of the donors relied on high-throughput TCR beta sequencing. Among 300 to 450 genotyped donors of the cohort, an average of approximately 240,000 unique TCR beta nucleotide sequences were sequenced per donor, approximately 20% of them non-productive. In a later analysis, previously published TCR beta repertoires from about 640 donors were re-analyzed and high-resolution HLA genotyping was added so that TCR occurrence patterns could be studied. Among the roughly 400 genotyped donors, around 81% belonged to the genetic ancestry cluster associated with self-reported Caucasian donors. Along with the roughly 610-subject first cohort, a separate validation cohort of around 120 different subjects was used. HLA typing covered class I and class II loci at four-digit resolution. The number of donors typed differed by locus, with about 629-630 for A, B, C, DRB1 and DQB1, more than 500 for DQA1, over 600 for DPA1, and 400 to 490 for DPB1. An early release that covered some 630 HLA-typed donors contained about 300 gigabases of sequencing data and about 93 million unique TCR sequences. High-throughput TCR immunosequencing, statistical association of individual TCRs with disease status, and machine learning were combined to predict cytomegalovirus infection status. Because of strong linkage in the cohort, a handful of DR-DQ haplotypes were treated as single units for association and clustering. In a later genetic analysis, genome-wide SNP genotypes for about 55% of the 666 donors were used, and that subset was treated as a discovery cohort. The aim of the study was to test whether cataloging public T cell receptors could identify signatures of past pathogen exposure. Alongside the repertoire data, information on donor age, sex, ethnicity and CMV serostatus was compiled. Rather than drawing on any new phenotypic data, the later analysis identified candidate immune exposures from TCR beta sequences and the way those sequences occurred across donors. The study used immunosequencing to profile the T cell repertoires of 600 to 850 subjects and linked those repertoires to cytomegalovirus serostatus.

The junction carries 12 bases between V and J, which are trimmed by 2 bases and 1 base respectively. The germline V gene encodes CDR1 SGHRS and CDR2 YFSETQ. The CDR3, cysteine through phenylalanine, is 16 amino acids long. The retained sequence is limited to the CDR3, 48 bases, with the frame set at the first base. General findings and caveats noted by the study authors: A group of highly shared sequence variants was considered likely to be a technical artifact of the sequencing pipeline. In a later analysis, the rate of TCR association differed among HLA loci, with DRB1 alleles having the most associated TCRs and HLA-C alleles having the fewest. An association between a missense DCLRE1C variant and V-gene and J-gene trimming of TCR beta chains was found in a later genetic analysis and replicated in an independent cohort. Assigning TCR associations to individual alleles was difficult when HLA alleles, especially DR and DQ, strongly co-occurred. A further reported finding was that TCR beta sequences accurately predicted the HLA-A and HLA-B alleles for most subjects in the first cohort. In a later analysis, HLA-associated TCR beta chains showed more clonal expansion and lower generation probabilities than non-associated chains that were equally common. According to the authors, the approach could potentially be generalized to other disease states and immunological phenotypes. A total of fewer than 200 TCR beta chains were listed by the study as associated with cytomegalovirus. The cohort was sequenced for TCR beta chains only, and without alpha or paired-chain data the features that could be detected were limited. Correlated functional status among segregating V segments might reflect linkage disequilibrium, but an unknown experimental factor could not be ruled out. Because counts were too low, seventeen rarely observed V segments, including chromosome 9 orphons, were left out of the earlier analysis of about 620 of the donors. While some public TCRs were present in many individuals, most TCR sequences turned up only very rarely across donors. The presence/absence analyses assumed that sequencing depth was roughly uniform across donors, and that assumption may not be true. A later genetic analysis reported fewer N-insertions in productive TCRs among donors in an Asian-associated ancestry cluster than the approximately 700-donor mean. An earlier analysis of several hundred of the donors showed that most TCR beta V segments appeared in productive rearrangements either about 87% or about 30% of the time, which broadly matched IMGT annotations. The classifier was reported to diagnose cytomegalovirus status with high specificity and sensitivity in both the original and validation cohorts. According to a later analysis, most CMV-associated TCR beta chains appeared to be HLA-restricted, and the HLA associations seemed to be driven largely by CMV exposure. Specific HLA alleles were associated with over 15,000 TCR beta sequences at a false discovery rate of 0.05 in a later analysis. According to a later analysis, parvovirus B19, influenza, CMV and Epstein-Barr virus appeared linked to several top co-occurrence clusters. Three of the identified cytomegalovirus-associated TCR beta chains were confirmed in vitro to be specific for cytomegalovirus antigens. The 87-base-pair reads could not distinguish some IMGT-functional V segments, including TRBV6-2 and TRBV6-3, so those segments were excluded. The only immune exposure information available for the cohort was CMV serostatus. Because some donors lacked HLA typing at each locus, the association tests relied only on the typed subset.

The cohort was made up of roughly 670 healthy bone marrow donors. At the time of sampling, all cohort members were nominally healthy, though unrecorded immune exposures were likely present. The donor tested CMV seropositive, placing the donor among the 290 or so seropositive members of the cohort. A peripheral blood sample was collected from each donor, and TCR beta sequencing was performed on peripheral blood mononuclear cells. The Qiagen DNeasy Blood Extraction Kit was used to extract genomic DNA from the blood cell samples. This clone came up a few times. Its antigen has not been determined. No base-level quality is on record; no much larger clone is a single base apart. Libraries were prepared through the immunoSEQ multiplex PCR assay. For the multiplex PCR, a mixture combining 60 forward primers for TCR Vbeta segments and 13 reverse primers for TCR Jbeta segments was used. A multiplex PCR assay on genomic DNA amplified the CDR3 region of rearranged TCR beta genes. The Illumina HiSeq System was used to sequence the amplified TCR beta libraries as 87-base-pair reads. Per the authors' processing: In a later analysis, some 80 million unique TCR beta chains were counted across the 500 to 850 repertoires, and approximately 9.9 million of these chains were shared by at least two donors. To remove PCR and sequencing errors, raw reads were error-corrected and collapsed into unique sequences using a nearest-neighbor algorithm that merged closely related sequences. CDR3 sequences were aligned to IMGT reference sequences to assign V, D and J gene segments. For a sequence to be retained, a match of at least six nucleotides was required to both a V gene segment and a J gene segment. Rearrangements were classified as productive when the CDR3 lacked stop codons and remained in frame with V and J, and all other rearrangements were classified as non-productive. Following IMGT convention, CDR3 was defined as the stretch from the second conserved V-encoded cysteine up to the conserved J-encoded phenylalanine. In an earlier analysis of just under 600 of the donors, sequences lacking an unambiguous match to a single V gene segment were excluded. In an earlier analysis of approximately 500 of the donors, a V segment was called functional when productive rearrangements were above 56.7%, and segregating when the standard deviation between donors exceeded 5%. A statistical classification framework was built for diagnosing cytomegalovirus status from the catalog of TCR beta chain sequences. V and J gene assignment, in a later analysis, came from comparing TCR nucleotide sequences with IMGT/GENE-DB human TR gene sequences. The TCRdist pipeline was used in a later analysis to assign CDR3 sequences and most-parsimonious VDJ recombination scenarios. A later analysis defined each TCR beta chain by its CDR3 amino acid sequence plus V-gene family, and excluded reads lacking a unique V-gene family. In a later analysis, 500 to 700 highly shared, low-generation-probability nucleotide sequences were removed to address suspected cross-contamination and a sequencing artifact. For each public chain, a later analysis derived a clonal expansion index from normalized ranks of inferred template counts within each repertoire. A later analysis computed generation probabilities with a VDJ recombination model fitted to out-of-frame rearrangements, and checked the results against IGoR. A later analysis scored TCR-TCR, TCR-HLA and TCR-CMV co-occurrence with hypergeometric tests, applying a repertoire-size bias correction to TCR pairs. In a later analysis, false discovery rates were estimated by permuting HLA or CMV assignments 20 times. A later analysis grouped co-occurring TCRs with DBSCAN, adding TCRdist sequence similarity when clustering within HLA-allele-positive subsets. Repertoires with fewer than 30,000 or more than 120,000 public chains, plus five repertoires with anomalous nucleotide sharing, were excluded from co-occurrence clustering. TCRdb stores this immuneACCESS table with in-frame sequences only. Part of the clones is absent; in the studies checked, under half of the shortfall reflects unresolved V genes, and no reason is known for the rest. The DNA was the basis for D and trimming; V, J and clone size are from that table. Counted in this sample were tens of thousands of clones; 65% to 85% of them appeared once. Roughly 22% of the sample lies in the top ten.

The specimen sequenced was PBMCs. The sequence was collected from a woman aged 40 to 50 in good health and CMV-seropositive. The rearrangement joined TRBV5-1 to TRBJ2-2, with the D gene not clear enough to name. The bases read TGCGCCAGCAGCTTTACCTTAAGCGAGAACACCGGGGAGCTGTTTTTT. This yields the protein CASSFTLSENTGELFF. Full variable domain (CDR3 extended with the reference TRBV5-1 and TRBJ2-2 proteins): KAGVTQTPRYLIKTRGQQVTLSCSPISGHRSVSWYQQTPGQGLQFLFEYFSETQRNKGNFPGRFSGRQFSNSRSEMNVSTLELGDSALYLCASSFTLSENTGELFFGEGSRLTVL.